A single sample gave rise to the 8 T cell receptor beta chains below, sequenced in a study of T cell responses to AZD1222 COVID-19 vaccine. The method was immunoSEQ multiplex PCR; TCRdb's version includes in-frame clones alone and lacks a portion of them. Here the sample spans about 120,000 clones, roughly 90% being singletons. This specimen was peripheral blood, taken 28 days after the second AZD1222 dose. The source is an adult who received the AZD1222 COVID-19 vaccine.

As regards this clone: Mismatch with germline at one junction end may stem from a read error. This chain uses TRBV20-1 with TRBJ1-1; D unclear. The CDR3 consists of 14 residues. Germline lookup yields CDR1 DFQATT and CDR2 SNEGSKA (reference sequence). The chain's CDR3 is CSASRGPMNAEAFF. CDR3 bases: TGCAGTGCTAGTAGAGGCCCTATGAACGCTGAAGCTTTCTTT.

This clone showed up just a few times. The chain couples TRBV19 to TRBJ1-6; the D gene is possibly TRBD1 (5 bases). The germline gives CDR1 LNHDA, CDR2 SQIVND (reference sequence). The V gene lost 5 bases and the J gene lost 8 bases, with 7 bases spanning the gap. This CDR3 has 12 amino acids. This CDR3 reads CASSWGDSPLHF. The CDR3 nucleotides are TGTGCCAGTAGTTGGGGGGATTCACCCCTCCACTTT.

CDR3 in amino acids: CASSSLQGDDTEAFF. CDR3 nucleotide sequence: TGCGCCAGCAGCTCTCTACAGGGGGATGACACTGAAGCTTTCTTT. The J gene is TRBJ1-1, the V gene TRBV5-1, with 8 bases fitting TRBD1. The CDR3 length is 15 residues. V lost 3 bases to trimming and J lost 3 bases; unmatched junction nucleotides: 7. CDR1 is SGHRS, CDR2 YFSETQ, per germline. Full variable domain (rest looked up from reference TRBV5-1 and TRBJ1-1): KAGVTQTPRYLIKTRGQQVTLSCSPISGHRSVSWYQQTPGQGLQFLFEYFSETQRNKGNFPGRFSGRQFSNSRSEMNVSTLELGDSALYLCASSSLQGDDTEAFFGQGTRLTVV.

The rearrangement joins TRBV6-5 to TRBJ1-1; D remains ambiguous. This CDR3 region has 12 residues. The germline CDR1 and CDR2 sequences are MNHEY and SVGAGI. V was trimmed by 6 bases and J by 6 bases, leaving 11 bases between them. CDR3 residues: CASRTRAAEAFF. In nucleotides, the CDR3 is TGTGCCAGCAGGACCAGAGCCGCTGAAGCTTTCTTT.

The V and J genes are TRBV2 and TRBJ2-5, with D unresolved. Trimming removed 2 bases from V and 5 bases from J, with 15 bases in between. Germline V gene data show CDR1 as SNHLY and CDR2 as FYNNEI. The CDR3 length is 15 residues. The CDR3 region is CASSEKGRAEETQYF. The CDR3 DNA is TGTGCCAGCAGTGAAAAGGGTAGGGCCGAGGAGACCCAGTACTTC.

The DNA of the CDR3 is TGTGCCAGCAGCTCGGGACAGGCCGGCTACGAGCAGTACTTC. Translation gives CASSSGQAGYEQYF. The V gene is TRBV7-9, the J gene TRBJ2-7, with 8 bases identical to TRBD1. This CDR3 has 14 residues. CDR1 and CDR2 from the germline V gene are SEHNR and FQNEAQ (reference sequence). V gave up 4 bases and J gave up 3 bases; unmatched junction bases: 5.

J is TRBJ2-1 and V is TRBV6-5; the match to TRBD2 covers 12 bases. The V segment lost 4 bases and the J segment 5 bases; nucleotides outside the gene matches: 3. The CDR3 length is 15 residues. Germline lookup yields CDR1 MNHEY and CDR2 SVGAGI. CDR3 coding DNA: TGTGCCAGCAGTTCACTAGCGGGGGGAAACAATGAGCAGTTCTTC. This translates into CASSSLAGGNNEQFF.

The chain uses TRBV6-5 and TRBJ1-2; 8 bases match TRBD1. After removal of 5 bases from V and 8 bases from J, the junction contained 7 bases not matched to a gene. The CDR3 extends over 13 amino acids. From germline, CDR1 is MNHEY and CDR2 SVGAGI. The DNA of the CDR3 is TGTGCCAGCAGTATCGACAGGGGAGGCGGCTACACCTTC. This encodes CASSIDRGGGYTF.